This T cell receptor (beta chain) was identified in a study of cytomegalovirus exposure and HLA in healthy donors (dated by TCRdb to between 2016 and 2019). Turning to the overall study: In an earlier analysis of some 610 of the donors, approximately 260 Gb of sequence data and approximately 100 million unique TCR beta sequences from 150 million to 200 million T cells were reported. An earlier analysis of about 620 of the donors applied high-throughput TCR beta sequencing to assess whether each TCR beta V gene segment acted as functional or pseudogenic. The aim of the study was to test whether cataloging public T cell receptors could identify signatures of past pathogen exposure. Every repertoire in the discovery cohort had been generated on one and the same sequencing platform. A later genetic analysis took genome-wide SNP genotypes for about three fifths of the 666 donors and used that subset as a discovery cohort. Roughly 300 gigabases of sequencing data and 78 million or so unique TCR sequences were included in an early release covering 500 to 750 HLA-typed donors. Both class I and class II loci were covered by HLA typing, at four-digit resolution. Four or five DR-DQ haplotypes were handled as single units for association and clustering because linkage in the cohort was strong. The number of donors typed differed by locus, with about 629-640 for A, B, C, DRB1 and DQB1, around 500 for DQA1, over 600 for DPA1, and approximately 470 for DPB1. The T cell repertoires of around 670 subjects were profiled by immunosequencing and related to cytomegalovirus serostatus. On average, over 200,000 unique TCR beta nucleotide sequences were sequenced per donor among some 420 genotyped donors of the cohort, with approximately 18% of those sequences being non-productive. Of the roughly 400 genotyped donors, more than 75% were placed in the genetic ancestry cluster associated with self-reported Caucasian donors. The later analysis used no new phenotypic data to find candidate immune exposures, relying instead on TCR beta sequences and their occurrence across donors. To predict cytomegalovirus infection status, the study brought together high-throughput TCR immunosequencing, statistical association of individual TCRs with disease status, and machine learning. A later analysis re-analyzed previously published TCR beta repertoires from roughly 600 donors and added high-resolution HLA genotyping to study TCR occurrence patterns. Along with the roughly 710-subject first cohort, a separate validation cohort of around 110 different subjects was used. Donor age, sex, ethnicity and CMV serostatus were compiled together with the repertoire data. General findings and caveats noted by the study authors: A few of the identified cytomegalovirus-associated TCR beta chains were confirmed in vitro to be specific for cytomegalovirus antigens. Cytomegalovirus status was reported to be diagnosed by the classifier with high specificity and sensitivity in both the original and validation cohorts. Compared with the roughly 600-donor mean, donors in an Asian-associated ancestry cluster had fewer N-insertions in productive TCRs, according to a later genetic analysis. A further reported finding was that TCR beta sequences accurately predicted the HLA-A and HLA-B alleles for most subjects in the first cohort. At a false discovery rate of 0.05, a later analysis linked around 15,000 TCR beta sequences to specific HLA alleles. Most TCR sequences were seen in very few donors, while some public TCRs were found in many individuals. The study listed approximately 160 TCR beta chains as associated with cytomegalovirus. In a later analysis, the rate of TCR association differed among HLA loci, with DRB1 alleles having the most associated TCRs and HLA-C alleles having the fewest. Broadly in line with IMGT annotations, most TCR beta V segments showed up in productive rearrangements about 90% or about 30% of the time in an earlier analysis of approximately 600 of the donors. The earlier analysis of fewer than 750 of the donors excluded roughly 17 rarely observed V segments, including chromosome 9 orphons, because counts were too low. Strong co-occurrence of HLA alleles, especially DR and DQ, made assigning TCR associations to individual alleles difficult. The sequencing pipeline was judged likely to have produced a cluster of highly shared sequence variants as a technical artifact. Linkage disequilibrium might explain the correlated functional status among segregating V segments, but an unknown experimental factor could not be ruled out. Roughly uniform sequencing depth across donors was assumed in presence/absence analyses, although this assumption may not hold. V-gene and J-gene trimming of TCR beta chains was associated with a missense DCLRE1C variant in a later genetic analysis, and the association was replicated in an independent cohort. Compared with equally common non-associated chains, HLA-associated TCR beta chains in a later analysis were more clonally expanded and had lower generation probabilities. Some IMGT-functional V segments, including TRBV6-2 and TRBV6-3, could not be distinguished by the 87-base-pair reads and were therefore excluded. It was suggested by the authors that the approach could potentially be generalized to other disease states and immunological phenotypes. Because HLA typing was unavailable for some donors at each locus, only the typed subset was used in association tests. This cohort had only TCR beta chains sequenced, and the lack of alpha or paired-chain data limited which features could be detected. The only immune exposure information available for the cohort was CMV serostatus. According to a later analysis, parvovirus B19, influenza, CMV and Epstein-Barr virus appeared linked to several top co-occurrence clusters. A later analysis found that most CMV-associated TCR beta chains appeared HLA-restricted, with HLA associations seemingly driven largely by CMV exposure.

Libraries were made using the immunoSEQ multiplex PCR assay. The multiplex PCR relied on a mix of 60 forward primers for TCR Vbeta segments and 13 reverse primers for TCR Jbeta segments. Amplification of the CDR3 region of rearranged TCR beta genes was performed with a multiplex PCR assay on genomic DNA. The Illumina HiSeq System was used to sequence the amplified TCR beta libraries as 87-base-pair reads. In the paper's pipeline: In a later analysis, some 80 million unique TCR beta chains were counted across the 650 to 750 repertoires, and roughly 11 million of these chains were shared by at least two donors. Raw reads were error-corrected and collapsed into unique sequences with a nearest-neighbor algorithm that merged closely related sequences to remove PCR and sequencing errors. V, D and J gene segments were assigned by aligning CDR3 sequences to IMGT reference sequences. For a sequence to be retained, at least a six-nucleotide match to both a V gene segment and a J gene segment was required. Rearrangements were called productive when the CDR3 lacked stop codons and stayed in frame with V and J; all others were non-productive. Following IMGT convention, CDR3 was defined as the stretch from the second conserved V-encoded cysteine to the conserved J-encoded phenylalanine. The earlier analysis of a few hundred of the donors excluded sequences that lacked an unambiguous match to a single V gene segment. In an earlier analysis of 587 of the donors, a V segment was called functional when productive rearrangements were above 56.7%, and segregating when the standard deviation between donors exceeded 5%. A statistical classification framework was built for diagnosing cytomegalovirus status from the catalog of TCR beta chain sequences. In a later analysis, TCR nucleotide sequences were compared against IMGT/GENE-DB human TR gene sequences so that V and J genes could be assigned. A later analysis assigned CDR3 sequences and most-parsimonious VDJ recombination scenarios with the TCRdist pipeline. A later analysis defined each TCR beta chain by its CDR3 amino acid sequence plus V-gene family, and excluded reads lacking a unique V-gene family. In a later analysis, approximately 590 highly shared, low-generation-probability nucleotide sequences were removed to address suspected cross-contamination and a sequencing artifact. For each public chain, a later analysis derived a clonal expansion index from normalized ranks of inferred template counts within each repertoire. Generation probabilities in a later analysis came from a VDJ recombination model fitted to out-of-frame rearrangements, and those results were checked against IGoR. Hypergeometric tests were used in a later analysis to score TCR-TCR, TCR-HLA and TCR-CMV co-occurrence, with a repertoire-size bias correction applied to the TCR pairs. To estimate false discovery rates, a later analysis permuted the HLA or CMV assignments 20 times. In a later analysis, co-occurring TCRs were grouped using DBSCAN, with TCRdist sequence similarity added in when clustering inside HLA-allele-positive subsets. Repertoires with fewer than 30,000 or more than 120,000 public chains were left out of co-occurrence clustering, as were a handful of repertoires with anomalous nucleotide sharing. Sourced from immuneACCESS, this table was stored by TCRdb with only in-frame sequences that have V and J called. A share of the clones is absent; for the studies checked, an unresolved V gene accounts for under half, and the remainder has no known explanation. The V and J calls and clone size come from that table; D and trimming were worked out from the DNA. For this sample the table gives 150,000 or so clones, of which more than 75% were detected only once. The ten largest clones capture around 2% of the sample.

This clone was detected once. Its antigen is currently not known. Qualities for individual bases were not recorded, and no much larger clone is one base off. Trimming costs V 4 bases and J 4 bases, and their ends lie 19 bases apart. The germline V gene specifies SQVTM as CDR1 and ANQGSEA as CDR2. The CDR3 contains 15 residues, cysteine and phenylalanine counted. Kept here is only the CDR3 DNA, which spans 45 bases and is read in frame from base 1. The cohort was made up of about 670 healthy bone marrow donors. All cohort members were sampled while nominally healthy, although unrecorded immune exposures were likely present. The donor was CMV seronegative and belonged to the group of 352 seronegative cohort members. A peripheral blood sample was collected from each donor, and TCR beta sequencing was performed on peripheral blood mononuclear cells. Genomic DNA extraction from the blood cell samples was performed with the Qiagen DNeasy Blood Extraction Kit.

The sequencing input was PBMCs. This TCR was recovered from a woman aged 18-30 years in good health and CMV-seronegative. This receptor chain uses TRBV29-1 and TRBJ1-2, with the D gene not confidently named. The CDR3: CSVVETPLYPYGYTF. The sequenced DNA is TGCAGCGTTGTCGAGACACCCCTTTATCCCTATGGCTACACCTTC.